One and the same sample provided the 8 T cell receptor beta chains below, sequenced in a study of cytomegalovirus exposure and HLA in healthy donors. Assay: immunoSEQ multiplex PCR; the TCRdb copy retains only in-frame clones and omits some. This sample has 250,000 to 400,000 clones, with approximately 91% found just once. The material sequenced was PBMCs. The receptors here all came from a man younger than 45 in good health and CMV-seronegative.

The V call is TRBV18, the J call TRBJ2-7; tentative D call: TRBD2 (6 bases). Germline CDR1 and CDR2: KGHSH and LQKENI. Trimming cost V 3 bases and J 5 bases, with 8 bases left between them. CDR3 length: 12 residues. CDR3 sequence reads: CASSPSGDEQYF. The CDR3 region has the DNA TGTGCCAGCTCACCGTCGGGGGACGAGCAGTACTTC.

The CDR3 reads CASSLVAGSDYGYTF. The CDR3 DNA sequence: TGTGCCAGCAGCTTGGTAGCGGGAAGTGACTATGGCTACACCTTC. The rearrangement joins TRBV5-4 to TRBJ1-2; no clear D. Looked up from germline, CDR1 is SGHNT and CDR2 is YYREEE (reference sequence). The CDR3 contains 15 residues. V was pared by 0 bases and J by 3 bases, with 12 bases between.

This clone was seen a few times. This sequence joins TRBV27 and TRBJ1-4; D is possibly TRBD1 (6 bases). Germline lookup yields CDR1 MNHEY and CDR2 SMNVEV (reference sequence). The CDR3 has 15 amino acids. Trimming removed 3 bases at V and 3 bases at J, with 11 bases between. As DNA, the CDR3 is TGTGCCAGCAGTTTCGGGGGGCAGGCTAATGAAAAACTGTTTTTT. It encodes CASSFGGQANEKLFF.

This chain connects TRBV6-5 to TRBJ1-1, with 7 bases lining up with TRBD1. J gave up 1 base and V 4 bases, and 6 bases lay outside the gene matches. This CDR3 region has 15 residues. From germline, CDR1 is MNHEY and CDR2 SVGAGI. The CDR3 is CASSSVGTANTEAFF. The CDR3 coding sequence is TGTGCCAGCAGTTCAGTAGGGACAGCGAACACTGAAGCTTTCTTT.

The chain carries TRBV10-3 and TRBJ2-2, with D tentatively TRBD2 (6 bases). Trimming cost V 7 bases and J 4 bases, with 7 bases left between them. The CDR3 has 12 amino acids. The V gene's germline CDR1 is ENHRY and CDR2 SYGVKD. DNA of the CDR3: TGTGCCATCAACGGGGGCACCGGGGAGCTGTTTTTT. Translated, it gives CAINGGTGELFF.

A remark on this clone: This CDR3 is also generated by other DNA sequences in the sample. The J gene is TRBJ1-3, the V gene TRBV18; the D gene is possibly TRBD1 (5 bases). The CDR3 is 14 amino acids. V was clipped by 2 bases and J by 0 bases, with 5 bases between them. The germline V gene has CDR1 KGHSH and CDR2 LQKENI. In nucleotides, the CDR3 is TGTGCCAGCTCACCAGACAGCTCTGGAAACACCATATATTTT. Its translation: CASSPDSSGNTIYF. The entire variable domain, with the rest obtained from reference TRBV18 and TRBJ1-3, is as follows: NAGVMQNPRHLVRRRGQEARLRCSPMKGHSHVYWYRQLPEEGLKFMVYLQKENIIDESGMPKERFSAEFPKEGPSILRIQQVVRGDSAAYFCASSPDSSGNTIYFGEGSWLTVV.

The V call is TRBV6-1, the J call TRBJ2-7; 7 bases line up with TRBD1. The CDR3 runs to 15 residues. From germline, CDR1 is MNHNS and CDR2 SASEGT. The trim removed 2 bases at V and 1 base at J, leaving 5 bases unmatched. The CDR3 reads CASSERGQESYEQYF. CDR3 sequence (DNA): TGTGCCAGCAGTGAAAGAGGACAGGAGTCCTACGAGCAGTACTTC.

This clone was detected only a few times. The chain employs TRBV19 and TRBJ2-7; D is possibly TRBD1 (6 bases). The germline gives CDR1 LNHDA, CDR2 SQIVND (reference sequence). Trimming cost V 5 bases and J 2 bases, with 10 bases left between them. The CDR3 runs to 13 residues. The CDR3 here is CASSRQDTYEQYF. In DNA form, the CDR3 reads TGTGCCAGTAGTCGACAGGACACCTACGAGCAGTACTTC.